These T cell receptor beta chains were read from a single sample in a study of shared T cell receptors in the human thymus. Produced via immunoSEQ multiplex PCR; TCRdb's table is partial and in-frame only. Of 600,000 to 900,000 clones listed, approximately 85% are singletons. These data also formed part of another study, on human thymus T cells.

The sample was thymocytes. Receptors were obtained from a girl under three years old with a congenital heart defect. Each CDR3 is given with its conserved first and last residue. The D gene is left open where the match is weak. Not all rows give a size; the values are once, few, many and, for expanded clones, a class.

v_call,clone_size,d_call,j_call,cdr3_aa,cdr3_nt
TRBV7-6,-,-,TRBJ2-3,CASSHPGGTDTQYF,TGTGCCAGCAGCCACCCCGGGGGCACAGATACGCAGTATTTT
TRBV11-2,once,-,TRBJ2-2,CASSFSPGKLSGELFF,TGTGCCAGCAGCTTTTCCCCGGGGAAGTTGTCCGGGGAGCTGTTTTTT
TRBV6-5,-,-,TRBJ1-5,CASSPRGEGRQPQHF,TGTGCCAGCAGTCCCCGGGGGGAGGGCCGCCAGCCCCAGCATTTT
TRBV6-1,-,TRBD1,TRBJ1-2,CASSEAIQGVEENYGYTF,TGTGCCAGCAGTGAAGCGATACAGGGGGTAGAGGAGAACTATGGCTACACCTTC
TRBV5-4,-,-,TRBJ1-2,CASSLLANLANYGYTF,TGTGCCAGCAGCCTTTTGGCAAATCTAGCTAACTATGGCTACACCTTC
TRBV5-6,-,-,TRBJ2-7,CASSLYGYEQYF,TGTGCCAGCAGCTTGTACGGGTACGAGCAGTACTTC
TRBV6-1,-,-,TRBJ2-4,CASSPPRVAKNIQYF,TGTGCCAGCAGTCCTCCCCGGGTAGCCAAAAACATTCAGTACTTC
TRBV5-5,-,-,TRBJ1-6,CASSFSSYNSPLHF,TGTGCCAGCAGCTTCAGCTCCTATAATTCACCCCTCCACTTT
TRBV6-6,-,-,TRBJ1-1,CASENPGSSNTEAFF,TGTGCCAGCGAAAATCCCGGGTCTAGTAACACTGAAGCTTTCTTT
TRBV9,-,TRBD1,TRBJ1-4,CASSGKSRDRRNEKLFF,TGTGCCAGCAGCGGCAAGTCCAGGGACAGGAGAAATGAAAAACTGTTTTTT
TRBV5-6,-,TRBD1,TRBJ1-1,CASSPGQGVPEAFF,TGTGCCAGCAGCCCGGGACAGGGGGTCCCTGAAGCTTTCTTT
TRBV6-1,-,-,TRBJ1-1,CASSPGDGQNTEAFF,TGTGCCAGCAGTCCAGGGGATGGGCAGAACACTGAAGCTTTCTTT
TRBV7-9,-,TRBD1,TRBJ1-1,CASSLGQGASYTEAFF,TGTGCCAGCAGCCTCGGACAGGGGGCTTCTTACACTGAAGCTTTCTTT
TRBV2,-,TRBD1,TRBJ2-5,CASRDSQQETQYF,TGTGCCAGCCGGGACAGCCAACAAGAGACCCAGTACTTC
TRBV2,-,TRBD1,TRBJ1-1,CASSQGTGMNTEAFF,TGTGCCAGCAGTCAAGGGACAGGGATGAACACTGAAGCTTTCTTT
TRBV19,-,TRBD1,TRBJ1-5,CASSMGYPDRVHNQPQHF,TGTGCCAGTAGTATGGGATACCCGGACAGGGTACACAATCAGCCCCAGCATTTT
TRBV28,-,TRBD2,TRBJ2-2,CASSNRALGLAENTGELFF,TGTGCCAGCAGTAATAGGGCTCTGGGACTAGCGGAGAACACCGGGGAGCTGTTTTTT
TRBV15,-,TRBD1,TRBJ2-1,CATSRGDRGLLNEQFF,TGTGCCACCAGCAGAGGGGACAGGGGGCTTCTTAATGAGCAGTTCTTC
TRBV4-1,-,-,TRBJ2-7,CASSPDSFGLDEQYF,TGCGCCAGCAGCCCCGACTCGTTCGGTCTTGACGAGCAGTACTTC
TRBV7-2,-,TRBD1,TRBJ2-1,CASSFTGDLPNEQFF,TGTGCCAGCAGCTTTACAGGGGATCTCCCCAATGAGCAGTTCTTC
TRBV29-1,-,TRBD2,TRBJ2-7,CSCTLTLAGGPVADYEQYF,TGCAGCTGTACCTTAACACTAGCGGGGGGGCCAGTCGCTGACTACGAGCAGTACTTC
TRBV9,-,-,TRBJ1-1,CASSRAGVDTEAFF,TGTGCCAGCAGCCGTGCGGGCGTAGACACTGAAGCTTTCTTT
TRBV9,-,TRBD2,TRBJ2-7,CASSVGASGYYEQYF,TGTGCCAGCAGCGTAGGAGCTAGCGGGTACTACGAGCAGTACTTC
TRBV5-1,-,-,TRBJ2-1,CASSPSEAVVNEQFF,TGCGCCAGCAGCCCGTCAGAGGCGGTGGTCAATGAGCAGTTCTTC
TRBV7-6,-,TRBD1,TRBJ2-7,CASSLGQGNLNEQYF,TGTGCCAGCAGCTTAGGACAGGGGAATTTGAACGAGCAGTACTTC
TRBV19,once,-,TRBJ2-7,CASSASWTGYEQYF,TGTGCCAGTAGTGCCTCGTGGACTGGGTACGAGCAGTACTTC
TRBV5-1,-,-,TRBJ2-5,CASSLARGQETQYF,TGCGCCAGCAGCTTGGCTAGGGGCCAAGAGACCCAGTACTTC
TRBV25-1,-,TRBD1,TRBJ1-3,CASRETGSPSSGNTIYF,TGTGCCAGCAGGGAGACAGGGAGCCCTAGCTCTGGAAACACCATATATTTT
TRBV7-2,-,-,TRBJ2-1,CASSPKADNEQFF,TGTGCCAGCAGCCCTAAGGCGGACAATGAGCAGTTCTTC
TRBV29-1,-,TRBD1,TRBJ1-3,CSARDSNWSGNTIYF,TGCAGCGCCAGGGACAGCAATTGGTCTGGAAACACCATATATTTT
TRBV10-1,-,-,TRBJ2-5,CASSESRGKRPQETQYF,TGTGCCAGCAGTGAGTCGAGAGGGAAAAGACCTCAAGAGACCCAGTACTTC
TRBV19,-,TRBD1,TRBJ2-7,CASSNLRTGSAYEQYF,TGTGCCAGTAGTAATCTAAGGACAGGTTCAGCCTACGAGCAGTACTTC
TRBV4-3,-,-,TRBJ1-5,CASSLHQGSDQPQHF,TGCGCCAGCAGCCTCCACCAGGGATCGGATCAGCCCCAGCATTTT
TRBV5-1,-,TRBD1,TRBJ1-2,CASSLAGDSIYGYTF,TGCGCCAGCAGCTTGGCAGGGGACAGCATCTATGGCTACACCTTC
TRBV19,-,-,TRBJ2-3,CASTKRERPASTDTQYF,TGTGCCAGTACCAAGAGGGAGCGCCCGGCTAGCACAGATACGCAGTATTTT
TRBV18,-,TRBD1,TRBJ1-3,CASSPKLTGTGGSAGNTIYF,TGTGCCAGCTCACCAAAACTAACCGGGACAGGGGGCTCGGCTGGAAACACCATATATTTT
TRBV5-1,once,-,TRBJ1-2,CASSLVDRPDYGYTF,TGCGCCAGCAGCTTGGTCGACAGGCCTGACTATGGCTACACCTTC
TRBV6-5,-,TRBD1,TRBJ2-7,CASSYSVGTGAYEQYF,TGTGCCAGCAGTTACTCGGTCGGGACAGGGGCCTACGAGCAGTACTTC
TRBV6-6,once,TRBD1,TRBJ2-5,CASSFRTGCCRETQYF,TGTGCCAGCAGTTTCCGGACAGGCTGTTGTCGGGAGACCCAGTACTTC
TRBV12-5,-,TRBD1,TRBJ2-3,CASSSDRPFLTDTQYF,TGTGCTAGCTCCTCGGACAGGCCTTTTTTAACAGATACGCAGTATTTT
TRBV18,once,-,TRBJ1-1,CASSIGQPTNTEAFF,TGTGCCAGCTCAATCGGACAGCCAACTAACACTGAAGCTTTCTTT
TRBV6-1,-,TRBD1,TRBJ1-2,CASSLQGRYGYTF,TGTGCCAGCAGCTTACAGGGGCGCTATGGCTACACCTTC
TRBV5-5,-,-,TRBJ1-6,CASSIGTLYNSPLHF,TGTGCCAGCAGCATCGGGACACTCTATAATTCCCCCCTCCACTTT
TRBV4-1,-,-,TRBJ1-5,CASSSDRFNQPQHF,TGCGCCAGCAGCTCTGACAGGTTCAATCAGCCCCAGCATTTT
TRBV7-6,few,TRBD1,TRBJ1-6,CASSRTGIYNSPLHF,TGTGCCAGCAGCCGGACAGGGATCTATAATTCACCCCTCCACTTT
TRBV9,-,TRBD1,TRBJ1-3,CASSATGTAPSSGNTIYF,TGTGCCAGCAGCGCCACCGGGACAGCGCCCAGCTCTGGAAACACCATATATTTT
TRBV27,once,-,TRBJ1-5,CASSSSGTPVDQPQHF,TGTGCCAGCAGTTCGAGCGGGACCCCGGTTGATCAGCCCCAGCATTTT
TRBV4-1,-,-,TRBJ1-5,CASSQEDLIMGANQPQHF,TGCGCCAGCAGCCAAGAAGATTTAATTATGGGGGCGAATCAGCCCCAGCATTTT
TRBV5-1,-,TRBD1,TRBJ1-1,CASSLVLGQGLVDTEAFF,TGCGCCAGCAGCTTGGTGTTGGGACAGGGTTTGGTTGACACTGAAGCTTTCTTT
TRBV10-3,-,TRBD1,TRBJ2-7,CAISPYRGRRPLYEQYF,TGTGCCATCAGCCCCTACAGGGGCCGGCGACCCTTATACGAGCAGTACTTC
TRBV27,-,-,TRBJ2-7,CATADSYEQYF,TGTGCCACCGCAGACAGTTACGAGCAGTACTTC
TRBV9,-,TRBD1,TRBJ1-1,CASSVGRDRDSEAFF,TGTGCCAGCAGCGTTGGGAGAGACCGGGACAGTGAAGCTTTCTTT
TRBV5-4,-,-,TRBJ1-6,CASSFLTSSYNSPLHF,TGTGCCAGCAGCTTCTTAACGAGCTCCTATAATTCACCCCTCCACTTT
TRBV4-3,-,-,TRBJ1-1,CASSEWTKWGGTEAFF,TGCGCCAGCAGTGAGTGGACCAAGTGGGGGGGAACTGAAGCTTTCTTT
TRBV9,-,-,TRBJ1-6,CASSVALGAGNSPLHF,TGTGCCAGCAGCGTAGCGCTGGGGGCAGGGAATTCACCCCTCCACTTT